In its sample, the clone carrying this T cell receptor beta chain was seen once. Primers: 60 Vbeta forward and 13 Jbeta reverse. Here immunoSEQ multiplex PCR was the method, and the copy in TCRdb shows in-frame clones only, minus some. Of under 300,000 clones in the sample, around 90% were seen once. The CDR3 sequence is 17 residues long. With 4 bases clipped from V and 5 bases from J, the junction kept 12 bases outside the gene matches. CDR1 and CDR2 from the germline V gene are SGHNT and YYREEE (reference sequence). The data belong to a study of cytomegalovirus exposure and HLA in healthy donors. The source material was PBMCs. The sequence was collected from a girl aged 2-10 years in good health and CMV-seronegative. The chain joins TRBV5-4 to TRBJ2-5; 12 nucleotides line up with TRBD2. DNA of the CDR3: TGTGCCAGCAGCCAAGGACTAGCGGGGCGGGGGGGGGAGACCCAGTACTTC. It yields the protein CASSQGLAGRGGETQYF.